This T cell receptor (beta chain) was recorded in a study of blood T cell repertoires in COVID-19. Background on the study: Sites across the United States, Italy and Spain contributed samples from acute and convalescent COVID-19. The analysed material was cDNA or gDNA that came from T cells, B-cell-depleted T cells, or PBMCs.

This CDR3 contains 13 residues. V was trimmed by 3 bases and J by 5 bases, leaving 8 bases between them. Per the study methods: Amplifying reference gene primers gave estimates of nucleated cell counts. The table came from immunoSEQ multiplex PCR; TCRdb's copy has only in-frame clones and leaves some out. That table gives V, J and clone size, and the DNA gave D and trimming. The table shows about 300,000 clones, with 83% occurring only once. The sample holds one count of this clone. Other DNA sequences in the same sample also yield this CDR3. The chain employs TRBV12-3 or TRBV12-4 and TRBJ1-5; D might be TRBD1 (6 bases). Sequencing was done on a sample of peripheral blood. The sequence was collected from a woman between 50 and 59 years old with acute or convalescent COVID-19. The CDR3 loop is CASSLAGDQPQHF. In DNA, the CDR3 is TGTGCCAGCAGTTTGGCAGGGGATCAGCCCCAGCATTTT.